These T cell receptor beta chains were read from a single sample in a study of glioma-infiltrating T cells. TCRdb redid the calling of the multiplex PCR reads with MiXCR, one entry per CDR3 protein. Of some 110,000 distinct CDR3 sequences in the sample, roughly 24% were seen once. The sample consisted of glioma tissue, nonneoplastic brain tissue, or PBMCs (not recorded which). These receptors were collected from a human donor with low-grade glioma or glioblastoma, undergoing nonglioma brain surgery, or in good health (not recorded which). Both conserved end residues are trimmed from each CDR3.

V,J,CDR3
TRBV5-4,TRBJ2-1,ASSLVSGIYNGQF
TRBV28,TRBJ2-5,ASSLTSGGGRGQETQY
TRBV6-6,TRBJ2-3,ASSVEGMTGTDKKY
TRBV11-2,TRBJ2-1,AGSRWSTEQF
TRBV7-9,TRBJ2-1,ASSSGTSLQGEQF
TRBV27,TRBJ1-2,ASSFRDTSYGYT
TRBV12-3/TRBV12-4,TRBJ2-5,ASRLSVDQETQY
TRBV6-1,TRBJ1-1,ASNGIDREEAF
TRBV19,TRBJ2-2,ASATPGLSTGELF
TRBV5-1,TRBJ2-3,ASSQFRASQGTDTQY
TRBV7-2,TRBJ1-2,ASSPSFQRTTYGYT
TRBV20-1,TRBJ1-3,SAAGYSGNTIY
TRBV7-2,TRBJ1-2,ASSLVFSVNYGYT
TRBV29-1,TRBJ2-7,SVEEVAEQY
TRBV18,TRBJ2-7,ASSPPWQGMDEQY
TRBV19,TRBJ2-7,ATKHPGSYEQY
TRBV6-6,TRBJ2-1,ASRETSGLGDEQF
TRBV20-1,TRBJ2-7,SASRAGKYFEQY
TRBV6-1,TRBJ2-3,ASSDPGLGADTQY
TRBV12-3/TRBV12-4,TRBJ1-5,ASRAGAAGGKSNQPQH
TRBV2,TRBJ2-4,ASSYSGENIQY
TRBV4-2,TRBJ2-3,ASSRERYTDTQY
TRBV11-3,TRBJ2-1,ASSLDGDVSYNGQF
TRBV19,TRBJ1-5,ASSSSPTGGGNQPQH
TRBV6-1,TRBJ1-2,ASRQGNYGYT
TRBV6-1,TRBJ1-2,ASRPTGGLKGDYT
TRBV7-3,TRBJ2-2,ASSSFSGGTGELF
TRBV5-1,TRBJ1-1,ASSSSTGMNTEAF
TRBV19,TRBJ1-5,ASTVGNQPQH
TRBV5-4,TRBJ2-7,ASSFSGRISYEQY
TRBV12-3/TRBV12-4,TRBJ2-1,ASSWGLGNEQF
TRBV3-1,TRBJ2-5,ASSRRKQIETQY
TRBV7-2,TRBJ2-6,AQELRVLTSGAKVLT
TRBV12-3/TRBV12-4,TRBJ2-7,ASSSGTRQAIYEQY
TRBV12-3/TRBV12-4,TRBJ1-6,ASSFVINSPLH
TRBV20-1,TRBJ1-2,SAPDSRIGYT
TRBV24-1,TRBJ2-3,ATSGSTGGTDTQY
TRBV7-9,TRBJ2-5,ASSIRQGETQY
TRBV9,TRBJ1-5,ASSEEPQAYVQH
TRBV4-1,TRBJ1-1,ASSQTLVNTEAF
TRBV5-1,TRBJ2-4,ASSLSPDNIQY
TRBV12-3/TRBV12-4,TRBJ1-5,ASTTVPGSNQPQH
TRBV28,TRBJ2-1,ASSLMSSGSGVDEQF
TRBV7-7,TRBJ2-4,ASSRRDSPLAKNIQY
TRBV28,TRBJ2-5,ASATEKTGLETQY
TRBV20-1,TRBJ2-5,SARGLAGFETQY
TRBV19,TRBJ2-1,ASSVPRTKGNEQF
TRBV4-2,TRBJ2-3,ASSQPTGGATDTQY
TRBV19,TRBJ2-1,ASSALLAGVPYNEQF
TRBV6-5,TRBJ2-1,ASSYKGQGRNEQF
TRBV24-1,TRBJ2-7,ATSDASSYEQY
TRBV20-1,TRBJ2-1,SARSIHNEQF
TRBV2,TRBJ2-5,ASSPGQPKETQY